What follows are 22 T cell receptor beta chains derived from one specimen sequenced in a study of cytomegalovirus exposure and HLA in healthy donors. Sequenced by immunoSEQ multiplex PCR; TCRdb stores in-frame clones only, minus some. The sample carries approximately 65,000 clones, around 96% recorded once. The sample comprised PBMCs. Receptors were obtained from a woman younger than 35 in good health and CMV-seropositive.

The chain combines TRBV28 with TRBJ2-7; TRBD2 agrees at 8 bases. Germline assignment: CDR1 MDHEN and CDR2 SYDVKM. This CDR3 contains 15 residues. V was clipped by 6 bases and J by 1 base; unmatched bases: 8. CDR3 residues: CASRRRAGESYEQYF. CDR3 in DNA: TGTGCCAGCAGGAGAAGAGCGGGAGAGTCCTACGAGCAGTACTTC.

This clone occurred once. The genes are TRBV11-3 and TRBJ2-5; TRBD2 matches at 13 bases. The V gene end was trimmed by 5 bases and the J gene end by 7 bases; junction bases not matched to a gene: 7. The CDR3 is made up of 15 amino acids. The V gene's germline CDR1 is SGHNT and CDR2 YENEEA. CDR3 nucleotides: TGTGCCAGCAGCCCCCGGACTAGCGGGAGCGGGACCCAGTACTTC. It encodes CASSPRTSGSGTQYF.

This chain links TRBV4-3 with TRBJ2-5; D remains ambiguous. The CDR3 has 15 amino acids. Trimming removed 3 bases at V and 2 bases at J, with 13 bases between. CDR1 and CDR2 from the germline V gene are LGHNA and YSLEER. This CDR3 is CASSQTGFQQETQYF. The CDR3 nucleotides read TGCGCCAGCAGCCAGACCGGGTTCCAACAAGAGACCCAGTACTTC.

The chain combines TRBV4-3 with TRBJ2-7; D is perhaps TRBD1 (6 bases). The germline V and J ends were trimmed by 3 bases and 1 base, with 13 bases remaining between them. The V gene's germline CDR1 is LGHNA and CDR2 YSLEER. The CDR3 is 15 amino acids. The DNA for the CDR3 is TGCGCCAGCAGCCAGGAATCAACAGGGTCCTACGAGCAGTACTTC. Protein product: CASSQESTGSYEQYF.

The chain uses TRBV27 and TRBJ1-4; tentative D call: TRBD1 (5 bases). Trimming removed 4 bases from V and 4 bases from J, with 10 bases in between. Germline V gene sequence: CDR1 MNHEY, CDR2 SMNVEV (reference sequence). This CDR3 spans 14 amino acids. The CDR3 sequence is CASSWGGVNEKLFF. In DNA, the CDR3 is TGTGCCAGCAGTTGGGGAGGGGTTAATGAAAAACTGTTTTTT.

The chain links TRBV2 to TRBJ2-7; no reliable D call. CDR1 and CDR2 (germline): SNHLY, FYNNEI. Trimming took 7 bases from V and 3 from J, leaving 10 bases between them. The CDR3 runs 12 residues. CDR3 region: CASTPALYEQYF. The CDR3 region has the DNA TGTGCCAGCACACCCGCGCTCTACGAGCAGTACTTC. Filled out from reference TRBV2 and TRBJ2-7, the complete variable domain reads EPEVTQTPSHQVTQMGQEVILRCVPISNHLYFYWYRQILGQKVEFLVSFYNNEISEKSEIFDDQFSVERPDGSNFTLKIRSTKLEDSAMYFCASTPALYEQYFGPGTRLTVT.

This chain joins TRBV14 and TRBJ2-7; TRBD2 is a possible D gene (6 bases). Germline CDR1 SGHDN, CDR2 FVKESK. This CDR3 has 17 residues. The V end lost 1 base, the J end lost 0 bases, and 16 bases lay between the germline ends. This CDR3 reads CASSQGWTKILSYEQYF. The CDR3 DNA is TGTGCCAGCAGCCAAGGATGGACTAAGATCCTCTCCTACGAGCAGTACTTC. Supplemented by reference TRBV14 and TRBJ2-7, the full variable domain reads EAGVTQFPSHSVIEKGQTVTLRCDPISGHDNLYWYRRVMGKEIKFLLHFVKESKQDESGMPNNRFLAERTGGTYSTLKVQPAELEDSGVYFCASSQGWTKILSYEQYFGPGTRLTVT.

The CDR3 sequence is CASSPQTSGNEQFF. Written as DNA, the CDR3 is TGTGCCAGCAGCCCTCAGACTAGTGGCAATGAGCAGTTCTTC. The rearrangement links TRBV11-3 to TRBJ2-1; D is perhaps TRBD2 (6 bases). Germline V CDR1 and CDR2: SGHNT, YENEEA. V was pared by 5 bases and J by 6 bases, with 14 bases between. This CDR3 has 14 amino acids.

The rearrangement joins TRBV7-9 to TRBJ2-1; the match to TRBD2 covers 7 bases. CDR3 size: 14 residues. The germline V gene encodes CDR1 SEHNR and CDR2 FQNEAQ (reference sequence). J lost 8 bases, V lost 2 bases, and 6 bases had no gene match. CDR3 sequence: CASSLTGGWDEQFF. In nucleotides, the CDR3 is TGTGCCAGCAGCTTAACGGGAGGATGGGATGAGCAGTTCTTC. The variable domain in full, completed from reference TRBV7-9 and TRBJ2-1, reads DTGVSQNPRHKITKRGQNVTFRCDPISEHNRLYWYRQTLGQGPEFLTYFQNEAQLEKSRLLSDRFSAERPKGSFSTLEIQRTEQGDSAMYLCASSLTGGWDEQFFGPGTRLTVL.

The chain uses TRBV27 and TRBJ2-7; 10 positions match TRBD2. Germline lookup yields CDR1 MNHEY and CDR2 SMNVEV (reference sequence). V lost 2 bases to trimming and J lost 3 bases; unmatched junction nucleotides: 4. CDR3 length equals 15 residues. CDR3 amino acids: CASSLSLAGVYEQYF. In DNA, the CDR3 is TGTGCCAGCAGTTTAAGCCTAGCGGGAGTCTACGAGCAGTACTTC.

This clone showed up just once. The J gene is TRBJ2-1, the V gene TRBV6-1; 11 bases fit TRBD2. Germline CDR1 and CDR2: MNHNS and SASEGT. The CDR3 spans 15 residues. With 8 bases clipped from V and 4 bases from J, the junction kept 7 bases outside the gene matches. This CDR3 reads CASRSSGRYYNEQFF. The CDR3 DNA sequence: TGTGCCAGCCGATCTAGCGGGAGGTATTACAATGAGCAGTTCTTC.

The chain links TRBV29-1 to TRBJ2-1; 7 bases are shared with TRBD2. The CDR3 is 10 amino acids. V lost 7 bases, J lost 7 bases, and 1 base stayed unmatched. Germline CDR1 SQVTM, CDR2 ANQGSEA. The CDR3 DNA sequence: TGCAGCGGGGGGGGGAATGAGCAGTTCTTC. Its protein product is CSGGGNEQFF.

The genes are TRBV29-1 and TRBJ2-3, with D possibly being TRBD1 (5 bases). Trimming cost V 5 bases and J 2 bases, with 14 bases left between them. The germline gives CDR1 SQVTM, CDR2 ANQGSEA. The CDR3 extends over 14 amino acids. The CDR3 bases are TGCAGCGTTAGCGTTGACAGCATCACAGATACGCAGTATTTT. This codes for CSVSVDSITDTQYF.

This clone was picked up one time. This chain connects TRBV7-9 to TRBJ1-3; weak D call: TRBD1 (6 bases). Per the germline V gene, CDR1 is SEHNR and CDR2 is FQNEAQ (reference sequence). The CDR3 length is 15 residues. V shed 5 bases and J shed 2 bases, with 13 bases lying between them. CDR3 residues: CASSTTRQAGNTIYF. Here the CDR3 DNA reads TGTGCCAGCAGCACGACCCGACAGGCTGGAAACACCATATATTTT.

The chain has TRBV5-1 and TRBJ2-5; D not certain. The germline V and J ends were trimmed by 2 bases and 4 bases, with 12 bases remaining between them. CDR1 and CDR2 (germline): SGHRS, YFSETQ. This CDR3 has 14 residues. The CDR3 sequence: CASSLRGRGETQYF. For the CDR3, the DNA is TGCGCCAGCAGCTTAAGAGGCCGAGGAGAGACCCAGTACTTC.

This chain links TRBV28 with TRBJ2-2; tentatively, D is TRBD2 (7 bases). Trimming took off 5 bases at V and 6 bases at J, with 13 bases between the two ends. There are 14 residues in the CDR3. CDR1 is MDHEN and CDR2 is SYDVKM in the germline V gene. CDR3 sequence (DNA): TGTGCCAGCAGTAAGGGGGGGGGATCCGGGGAGCTGTTTTTT. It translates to CASSKGGGSGELFF.

This CDR3 reads CASSEGYFSGANVLTF. DNA of the CDR3: TGTGCCAGCAGTGAGGGCTATTTCTCTGGGGCCAACGTCCTGACTTTC. The rearrangement links TRBV25-1 to TRBJ2-6; D gene uncertain. The CDR3 is 16 residues long. Per germline, CDR1 MGHDK and CDR2 SYGVNS. Deletions cut 3 bases from V and 0 bases from J, with 9 bases between.

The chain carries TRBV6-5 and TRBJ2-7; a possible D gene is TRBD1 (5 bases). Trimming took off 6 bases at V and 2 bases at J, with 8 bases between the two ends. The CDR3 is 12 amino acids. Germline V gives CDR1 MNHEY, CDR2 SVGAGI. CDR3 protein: CASSEDTYEQYF. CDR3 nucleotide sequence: TGTGCCAGCAGCGAGGACACCTACGAGCAGTACTTC.

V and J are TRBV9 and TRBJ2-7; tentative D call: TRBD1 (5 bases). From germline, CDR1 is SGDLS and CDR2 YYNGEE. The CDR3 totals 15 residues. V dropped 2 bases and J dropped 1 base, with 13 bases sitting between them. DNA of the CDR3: TGTGCCAGCAGCGTCCTACCGACAGATTCCTACGAGCAGTACTTC. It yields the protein CASSVLPTDSYEQYF.

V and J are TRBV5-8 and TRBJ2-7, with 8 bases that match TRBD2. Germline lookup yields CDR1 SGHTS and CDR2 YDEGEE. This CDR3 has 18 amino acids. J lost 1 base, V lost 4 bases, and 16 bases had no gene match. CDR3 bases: TGTGCCAGCAGCCCGCTCGGGCTAGCGGGTCCTTGGTCCTACGAGCAGTACTTC. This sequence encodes CASSPLGLAGPWSYEQYF. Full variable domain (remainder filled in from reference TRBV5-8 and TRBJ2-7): EAGVTQSPTHLIKTRGQQATLRCSPISGHTSVYWYQQALGLGLQFLLWYDEGEERNRGNFPPRFSGRQFPNYSSELNVNALELEDSALYLCASSPLGLAGPWSYEQYFGPGTRLTVT.

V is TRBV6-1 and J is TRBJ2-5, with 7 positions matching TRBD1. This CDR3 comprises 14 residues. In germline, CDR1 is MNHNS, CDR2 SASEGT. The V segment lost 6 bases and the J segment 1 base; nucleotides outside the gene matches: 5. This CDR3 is CASSRGTVQETQYF. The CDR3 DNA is TGTGCCAGCAGCCGAGGGACAGTCCAAGAGACCCAGTACTTC.

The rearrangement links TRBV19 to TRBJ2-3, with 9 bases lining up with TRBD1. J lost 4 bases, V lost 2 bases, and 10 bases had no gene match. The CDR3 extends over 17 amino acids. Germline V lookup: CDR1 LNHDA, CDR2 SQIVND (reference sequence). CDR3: CASSISGTGSVADTQYF. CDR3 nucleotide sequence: TGTGCCAGTAGTATATCGGGGACAGGGTCGGTGGCAGATACGCAGTATTTT.